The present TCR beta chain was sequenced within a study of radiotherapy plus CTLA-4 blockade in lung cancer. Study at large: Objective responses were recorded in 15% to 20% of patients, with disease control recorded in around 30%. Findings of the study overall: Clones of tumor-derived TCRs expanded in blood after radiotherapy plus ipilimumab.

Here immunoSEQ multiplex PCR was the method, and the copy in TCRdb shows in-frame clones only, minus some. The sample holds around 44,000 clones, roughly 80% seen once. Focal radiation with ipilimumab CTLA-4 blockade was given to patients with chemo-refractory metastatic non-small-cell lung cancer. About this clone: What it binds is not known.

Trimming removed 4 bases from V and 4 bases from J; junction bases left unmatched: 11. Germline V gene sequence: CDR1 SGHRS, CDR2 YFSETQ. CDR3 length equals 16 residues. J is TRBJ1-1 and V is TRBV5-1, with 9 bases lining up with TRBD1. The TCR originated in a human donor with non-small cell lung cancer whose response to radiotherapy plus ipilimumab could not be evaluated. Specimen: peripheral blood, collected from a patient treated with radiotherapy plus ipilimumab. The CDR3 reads CASSPQTGGSGTEAFF. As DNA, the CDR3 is TGCGCCAGCAGCCCACAAACAGGGGGCTCGGGCACTGAAGCTTTCTTT.